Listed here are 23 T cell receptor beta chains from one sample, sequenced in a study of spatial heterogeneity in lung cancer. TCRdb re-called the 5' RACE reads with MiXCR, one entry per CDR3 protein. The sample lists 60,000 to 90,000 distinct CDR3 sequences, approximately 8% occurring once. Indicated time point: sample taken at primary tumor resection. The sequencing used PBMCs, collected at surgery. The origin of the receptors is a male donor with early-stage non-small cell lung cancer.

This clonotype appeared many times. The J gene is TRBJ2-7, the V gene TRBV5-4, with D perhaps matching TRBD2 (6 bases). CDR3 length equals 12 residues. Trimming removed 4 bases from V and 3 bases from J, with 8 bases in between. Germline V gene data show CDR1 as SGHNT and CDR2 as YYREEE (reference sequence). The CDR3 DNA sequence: TGTGCCAGCAGCGCGGGATTCTACGAGCAGTACTTC. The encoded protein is CASSAGFYEQYF.

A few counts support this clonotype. The CDR3 bases are TGCGCCAGCAGCTTGATGAACCCCGGACAAGAGACCCAGTACTTC. Translation: CASSLMNPGQETQYF. This chain connects TRBV5-1 to TRBJ2-5; D remains ambiguous. V was pared by 1 base and J by 2 bases, with 12 bases between. From germline, CDR1 is SGHRS and CDR2 YFSETQ. CDR3 length: 15 amino acids.

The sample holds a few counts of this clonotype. CDR3 DNA: TGTGCCAGCAGTTTAGTGCCAGGGACCCCTGAAGCTTTCTTT. Its protein product is CASSLVPGTPEAFF. V is TRBV12-3 or TRBV12-4 and J is TRBJ1-1, with D possibly TRBD1 on 5 matching bases. The CDR3 loop spans 14 amino acids. The V gene lost 1 base and the J gene lost 6 bases, with 12 bases spanning the gap.

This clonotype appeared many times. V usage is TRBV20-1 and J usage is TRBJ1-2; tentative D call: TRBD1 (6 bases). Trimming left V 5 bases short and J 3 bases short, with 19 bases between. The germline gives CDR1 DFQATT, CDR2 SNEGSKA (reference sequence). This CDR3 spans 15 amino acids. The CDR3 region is CSAFFSQGRDYGYTF. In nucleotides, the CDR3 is TGCAGTGCTTTTTTCTCGCAGGGGCGCGACTATGGCTACACCTTC.

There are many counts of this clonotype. In nucleotides, the CDR3 is TGTGCCAGCAGCTGGGGACCCAACAATGAGCAGTTCTTC. Translation gives CASSWGPNNEQFF. The gene calls are TRBV5-5 and TRBJ2-1, with D perhaps given as TRBD1 or TRBD2 (5 bases each). This CDR3 contains 13 residues. The V end lost 3 bases, the J end lost 5 bases, and 9 bases lay between the germline ends. Looked up from germline, CDR1 is SGHKS and CDR2 is YYEKEE (reference sequence).

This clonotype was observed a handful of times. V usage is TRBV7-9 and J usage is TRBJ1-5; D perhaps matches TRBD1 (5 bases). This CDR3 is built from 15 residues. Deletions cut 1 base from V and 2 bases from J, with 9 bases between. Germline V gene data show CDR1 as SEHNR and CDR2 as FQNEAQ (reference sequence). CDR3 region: CASSLEGLGNQPQHF. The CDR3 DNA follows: TGTGCCAGCAGCTTAGAGGGGCTTGGCAATCAGCCCCAGCATTTT.

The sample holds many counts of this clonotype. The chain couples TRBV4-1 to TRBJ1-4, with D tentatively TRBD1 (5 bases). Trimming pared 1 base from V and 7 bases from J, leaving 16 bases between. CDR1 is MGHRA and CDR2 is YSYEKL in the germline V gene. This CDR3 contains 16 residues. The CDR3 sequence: CASSQVWGSPGEKLFF. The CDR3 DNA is TGCGCCAGCAGCCAAGTATGGGGGTCTCCGGGTGAAAAACTGTTTTTT.

The CDR3 bases are TGCAGTGCTAGAGATCGACAGACTAGCACAGATACGCAGTATTTT. This gives the protein CSARDRQTSTDTQYF. The chain combines TRBV20-1 with TRBJ2-3, with D perhaps TRBD1 (5 bases). The CDR3 length is 15 residues. CDR1 and CDR2 (germline): DFQATT, SNEGSKA (reference sequence). Trimming took off 0 bases at V and 0 bases at J, with 10 bases between the two ends.

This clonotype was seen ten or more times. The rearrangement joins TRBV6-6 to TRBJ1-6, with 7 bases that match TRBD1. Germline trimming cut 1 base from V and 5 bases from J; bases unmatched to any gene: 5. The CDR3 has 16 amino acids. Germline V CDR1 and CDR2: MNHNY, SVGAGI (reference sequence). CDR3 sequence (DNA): TGTGCCAGCAGTTACTGGGGACAGCTGAATAATTCACCCCTCCACTTT. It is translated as CASSYWGQLNNSPLHF.

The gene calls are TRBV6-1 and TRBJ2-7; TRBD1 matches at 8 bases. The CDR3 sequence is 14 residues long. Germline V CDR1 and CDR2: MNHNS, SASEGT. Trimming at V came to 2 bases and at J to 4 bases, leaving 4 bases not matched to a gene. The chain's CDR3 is CASSEQQGGYEQYF. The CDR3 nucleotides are TGTGCCAGCAGTGAACAACAGGGGGGTTACGAGCAGTACTTC.

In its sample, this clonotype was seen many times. The CDR3: CASSRAGTAYNEQFF. The CDR3 DNA reads TGTGCCAGCAGCCGCGCCGGCACAGCTTACAATGAGCAGTTCTTC. This rearrangement joins TRBV28 to TRBJ2-1, with D hard to call. Trimming took off 6 bases at V and 4 bases at J, with 16 bases between the two ends. The CDR3 has 15 residues. The germline V gene encodes CDR1 MDHEN and CDR2 SYDVKM.

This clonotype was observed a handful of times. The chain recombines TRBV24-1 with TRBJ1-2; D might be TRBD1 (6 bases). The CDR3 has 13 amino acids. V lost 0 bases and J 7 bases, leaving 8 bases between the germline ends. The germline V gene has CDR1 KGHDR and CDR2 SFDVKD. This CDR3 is CATSDLPGAGYTF. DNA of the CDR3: TGTGCCACCAGTGATTTGCCGGGGGCTGGCTACACCTTC.

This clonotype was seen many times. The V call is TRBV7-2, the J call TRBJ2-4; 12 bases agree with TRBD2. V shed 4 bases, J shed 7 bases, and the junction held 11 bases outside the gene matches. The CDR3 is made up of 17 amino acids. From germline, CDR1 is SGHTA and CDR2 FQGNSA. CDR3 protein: CASSYGPSGRARNIQYF. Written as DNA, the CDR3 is TGTGCCAGCAGCTACGGCCCTAGCGGGAGGGCCAGGAACATTCAGTACTTC.

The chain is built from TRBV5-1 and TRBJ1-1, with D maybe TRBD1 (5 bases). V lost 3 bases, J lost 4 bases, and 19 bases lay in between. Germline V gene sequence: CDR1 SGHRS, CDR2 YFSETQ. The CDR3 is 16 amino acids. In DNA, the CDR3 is TGCGCCAGCAGCTGGCCTACGGGGGGACGTGGCACTGAAGCTTTCTTT. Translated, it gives CASSWPTGGRGTEAFF.

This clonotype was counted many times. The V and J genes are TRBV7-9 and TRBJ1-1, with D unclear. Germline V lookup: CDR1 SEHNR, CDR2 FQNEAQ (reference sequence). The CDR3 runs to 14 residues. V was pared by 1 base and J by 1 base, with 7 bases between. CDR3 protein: CASSLVMGNTEAFF. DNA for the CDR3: TGTGCCAGCAGCTTAGTAATGGGGAACACTGAAGCTTTCTTT.

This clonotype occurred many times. The CDR3 reads CASTPGGGPYNEQFF. For the CDR3, the DNA is TGTGCCAGCACGCCCGGGGGAGGCCCCTACAATGAGCAGTTCTTC. This rearrangement joins TRBV11-3 to TRBJ2-1, with TRBD2 as a possible D gene (6 bases). The germline CDR1 and CDR2 sequences are SGHNT and YENEEA. V was shortened by 7 bases and J by 2 bases, with 15 bases between the two germline ends. This CDR3 is built from 15 residues.

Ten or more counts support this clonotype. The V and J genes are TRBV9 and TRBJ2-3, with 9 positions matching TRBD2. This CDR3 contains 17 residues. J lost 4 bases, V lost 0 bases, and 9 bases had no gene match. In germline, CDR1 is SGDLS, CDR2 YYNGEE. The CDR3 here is CASSVATAGGGADTQYF. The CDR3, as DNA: TGTGCCAGCAGCGTAGCTACAGCGGGAGGAGGGGCAGATACGCAGTATTTT.

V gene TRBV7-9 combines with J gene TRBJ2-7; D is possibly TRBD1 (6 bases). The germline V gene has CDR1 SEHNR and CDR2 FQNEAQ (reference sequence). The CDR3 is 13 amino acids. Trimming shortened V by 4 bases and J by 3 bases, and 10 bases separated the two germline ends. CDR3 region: CASSSQGFYEQYF. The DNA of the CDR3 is TGTGCCAGCAGCTCACAGGGTTTCTACGAGCAGTACTTC.

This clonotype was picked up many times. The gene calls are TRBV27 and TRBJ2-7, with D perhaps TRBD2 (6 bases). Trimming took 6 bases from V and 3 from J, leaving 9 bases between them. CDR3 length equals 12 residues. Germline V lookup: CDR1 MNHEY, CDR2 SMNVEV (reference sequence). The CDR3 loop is CASSPEGYEQYF. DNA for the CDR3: TGTGCCAGCAGCCCGGAGGGCTACGAGCAGTACTTC.

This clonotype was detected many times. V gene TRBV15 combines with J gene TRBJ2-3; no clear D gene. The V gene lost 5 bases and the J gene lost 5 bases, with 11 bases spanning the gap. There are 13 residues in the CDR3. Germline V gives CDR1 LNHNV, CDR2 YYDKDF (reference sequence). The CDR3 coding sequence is TGTGCCACCAGCCCTCGTTCCGGAGATACGCAGTATTTT. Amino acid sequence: CATSPRSGDTQYF.

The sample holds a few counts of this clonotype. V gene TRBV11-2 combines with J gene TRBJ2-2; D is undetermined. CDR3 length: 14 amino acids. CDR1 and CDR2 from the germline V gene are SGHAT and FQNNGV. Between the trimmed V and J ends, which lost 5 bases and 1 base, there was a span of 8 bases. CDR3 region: CASSGHRNTGELFF. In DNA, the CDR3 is TGTGCCAGCAGCGGGCACAGGAACACCGGGGAGCTGTTTTTT.

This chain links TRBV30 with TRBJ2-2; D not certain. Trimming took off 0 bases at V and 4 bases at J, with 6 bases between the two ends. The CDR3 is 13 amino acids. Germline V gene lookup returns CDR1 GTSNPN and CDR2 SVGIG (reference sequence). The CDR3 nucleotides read TGTGCCTGGAGTGTATTTGCCACCGGGGAGCTGTTTTTT. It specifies CAWSVFATGELFF.

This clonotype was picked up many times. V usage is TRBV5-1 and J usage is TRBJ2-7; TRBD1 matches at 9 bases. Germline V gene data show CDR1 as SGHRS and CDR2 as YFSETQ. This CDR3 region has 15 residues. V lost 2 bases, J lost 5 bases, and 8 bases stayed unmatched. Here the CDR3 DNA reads TGCGCCAGCAGCTTACGGACAGGGGTTCGGAACGAGCAGTACTTC. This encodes CASSLRTGVRNEQYF.